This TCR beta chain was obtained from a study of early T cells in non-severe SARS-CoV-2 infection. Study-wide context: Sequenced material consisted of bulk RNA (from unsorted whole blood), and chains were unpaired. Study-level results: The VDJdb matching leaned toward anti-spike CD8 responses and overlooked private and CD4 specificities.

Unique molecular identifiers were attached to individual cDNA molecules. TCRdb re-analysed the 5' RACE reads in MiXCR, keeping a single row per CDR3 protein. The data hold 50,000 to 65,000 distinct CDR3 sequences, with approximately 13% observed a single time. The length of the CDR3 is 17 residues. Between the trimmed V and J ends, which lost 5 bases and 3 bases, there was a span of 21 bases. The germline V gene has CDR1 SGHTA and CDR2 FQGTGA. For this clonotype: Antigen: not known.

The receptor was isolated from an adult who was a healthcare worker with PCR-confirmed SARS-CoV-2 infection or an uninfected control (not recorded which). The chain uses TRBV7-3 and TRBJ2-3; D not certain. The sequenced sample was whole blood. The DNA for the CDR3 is TGTGCCAGCAGCCCAACGGGCATCAGCTCCAGGACAGATACGCAGTATTTT. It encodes CASSPTGISSRTDTQYF.